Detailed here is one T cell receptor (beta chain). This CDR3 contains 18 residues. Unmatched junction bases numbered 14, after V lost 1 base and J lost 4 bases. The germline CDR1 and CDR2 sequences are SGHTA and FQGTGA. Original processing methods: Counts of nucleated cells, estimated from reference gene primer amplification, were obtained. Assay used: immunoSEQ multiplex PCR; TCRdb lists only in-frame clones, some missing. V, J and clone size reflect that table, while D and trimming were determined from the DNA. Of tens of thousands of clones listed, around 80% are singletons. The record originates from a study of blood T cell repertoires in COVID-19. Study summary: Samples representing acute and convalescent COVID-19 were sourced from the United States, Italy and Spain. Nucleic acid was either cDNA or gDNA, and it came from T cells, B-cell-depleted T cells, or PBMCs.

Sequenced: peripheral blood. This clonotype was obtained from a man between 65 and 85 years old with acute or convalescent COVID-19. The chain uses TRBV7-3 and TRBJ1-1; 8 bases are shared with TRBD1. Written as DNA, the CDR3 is TGTGCCAGCAGCTTAAAGGGAACAGGGGGACCGGGAAGCACTGAAGCTTTCTTT. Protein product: CASSLKGTGGPGSTEAFF.